This T cell receptor beta chain derives from a study of a mutant IDH1 vaccine in newly diagnosed glioma listed by TCRdb under 2021. For context, the study as a whole: Patients received eight vaccinations in weeks 1, 3, 5, 7, 11, 15, 19 and 23, corresponding to visits V03 through V10. Vaccination began 4-6 weeks after radiotherapy alone, or alongside temozolomide cycles in the chemotherapy-containing groups. Of the 32 patients who were treated, about 62% were male and approximately 40% were female, and the mean age was around 40 years. Prior to enrollment, standard therapy consisting of radiotherapy alone, temozolomide alone, or radiochemotherapy with temozolomide had been administered to patients, with the combination being received by most patients. Peripheral blood was drawn at six visits: V03 (baseline), V05, V07, V10, V12 and V13. For exploratory analyses, under 30 treated patients had longitudinal TCRB deep sequencing done wherever samples were available.

Comments on this clone: Its antigen is currently not known. No qualities accompany the bases; no much larger clone lies one base away.

Here is what the overall study found, with its caveats: Immune responses induced by the vaccine were seen in approximately 92% of patients across multiple MHC alleles. Pseudoprogression appeared unrelated to alterations in the top peripheral T cell clonotypes detected by TCRB sequencing. Selection of PBMC samples for TCRB deep sequencing was based on availability. The authors stated that sample limitations prevented analyses of patient blood samples from being reproduced.

Per the publication, the time point label means: week 23, last vaccination. Every vaccine dose consisted of 300 ug of a 20-mer mutant IDH1 peptide in Montanide, administered subcutaneously together with topical imiquimod. Donors had newly diagnosed WHO grade 3 or 4 IDH1-mutant astrocytomas with loss of nuclear ATRX. The samples were drawn from NOA16, a multicentre, single-arm, open-label phase I trial in Germany that tested a mutant IDH1 peptide vaccine in humans for the first time. Genomic DNA for TCRB sequencing was extracted from EDTA blood using the DNeasy Blood and Tissue Kit. The method was the immunoSEQ multiplex PCR assay. Rearranged TCR beta chain sequences were amplified with the hsTCRB Kit following the manufacturer's protocol. Sequencing of TCRB libraries was carried out on an Illumina MiSeq. Per the authors' processing: The proprietary platform of the kit vendor was used for demultiplexing, trimming and gene mapping. TCRdb took over this immuneACCESS table, retaining in-frame rearrangements with V and J assigned. Such tables are incomplete; in checked studies, under half of the missing clones stem from an unresolved V gene, and the remainder is unexplained. V, J and clone size reflect that table, while D and trimming were determined from the DNA. Across this sample there are around 34,000 clones, with roughly four fifths seen only once. The ten most abundant clones make up about 5% of the sample.

The V and J ends are trimmed by 6 bases and 4 bases, leaving 21 bases between them. The CDR3 runs 16 amino acids, cysteine and phenylalanine included. Only CDR3 DNA remains: 48 bases, in frame from the first base. The CDR1 and CDR2 encoded by the germline V gene are MDHEN and SYDVKM. This clonotype originated in a man between 40 and 49 years old with glioma. Recombination linked TRBV28 to TRBJ1-2, and perhaps TRBD1 as D gene, on 5 matching bases. Sequenced here: PBMCs, sampled from a glioma patient whose treatment included an IDH1 peptide vaccine. The CDR3 has the sequence CASSPWEEEGLYGYTF. The sequenced DNA: TGTGCCAGCAGCCCCTGGGAGGAGGAGGGACTCTATGGCTACACCTTC.